This T cell receptor beta chain was profiled in a study of shared clonotypes between healthy human individuals. This CDR3 has 14 residues. The V gene lost 1 base and the J gene lost 4 bases, with 13 bases spanning the gap. The germline CDR1 and CDR2 sequences are GTSNPN and SVGIG (reference sequence). Produced via immunoSEQ multiplex PCR; TCRdb's table is partial and in-frame only. The sample has some 2,100,000 clones; approximately 94% are singletons. The chain carries TRBV30 and TRBJ2-5, with D possibly being TRBD2 (7 bases). Sequenced sample: naive CD4+ T cells sorted from blood. Subset of the sample: CD45RA+ positively selected. This receptor was taken from a man between 18 and 35 years old in good health. The CDR3 nucleotides read TGTGCCTGGAGTGGGGGGGGGCTATCAGAGACCCAGTACTTC. It yields the protein CAWSGGGLSETQYF. Full variable domain (rest looked up from reference TRBV30 and TRBJ2-5): SQTIHQWPATLVQPVGSPLSLECTVEGTSNPNLYWYRQAAGRGLQLLFYSVGIGQISSEVPQNLSASRPQDRQFILSSKKLLLSDSGFYLCAWSGGGLSETQYFGPGTRLLVL.